What follows describes a single TCR beta chain. These data are taken from a study of blood T cell repertoires in COVID-19. The wider study: T cells, B-cell-depleted T cells, or PBMCs supplied cDNA or gDNA.

Authors' data handling: Estimation of nucleated cell counts relied on the amplification of reference gene primers. Some clones are missing from TCRdb's copy, which holds only in-frame ones; the method was immunoSEQ multiplex PCR. The DNA was the basis for D and trimming; V, J and clone size are from that table. The sample shows about 190,000 clones, 65% to 85% of them seen only once. Germline CDR1 MDHEN, CDR2 SYDVKM. Trimming cost V 6 bases and J 3 bases; bases outside gene matches: 13. The CDR3 loop spans 16 amino acids. Before being deemed recovered, Cohort 3 donors had two negative PCRs, clearance, or symptom resolution.

The material sequenced was PBMCs or T cells enriched from blood (not recorded which). The genes are TRBV28 and TRBJ2-7, with TRBD1 identical over 8 bases. The source of this sequence is a woman between 25 and 40 years old who had recovered from COVID-19. CDR3 in amino acids: CASSFRDRDRIYEQYF. CDR3 coding DNA: TGTGCCAGCAGCTTCCGCGACCGGGACAGGATCTACGAGCAGTACTTC.